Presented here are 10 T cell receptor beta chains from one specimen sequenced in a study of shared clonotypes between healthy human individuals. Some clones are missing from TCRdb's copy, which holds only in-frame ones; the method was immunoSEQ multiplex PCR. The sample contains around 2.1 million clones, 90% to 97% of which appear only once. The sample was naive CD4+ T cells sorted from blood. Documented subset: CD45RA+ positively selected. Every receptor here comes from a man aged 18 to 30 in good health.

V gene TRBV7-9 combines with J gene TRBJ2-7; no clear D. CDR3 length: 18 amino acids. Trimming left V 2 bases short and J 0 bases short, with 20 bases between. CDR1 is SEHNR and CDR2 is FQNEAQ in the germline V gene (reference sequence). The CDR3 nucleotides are TGTGCCAGCAGCTTAACGCGGCTGAGGACCCCGAGCTCCTACGAGCAGTACTTC. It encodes CASSLTRLRTPSSYEQYF.

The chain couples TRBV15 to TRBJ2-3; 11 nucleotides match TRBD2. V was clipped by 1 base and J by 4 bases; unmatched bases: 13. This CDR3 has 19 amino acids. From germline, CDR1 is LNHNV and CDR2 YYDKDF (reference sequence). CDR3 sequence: CATSRGRLTSGGHPDTQYF. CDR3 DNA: TGTGCCACCAGCAGAGGGAGGCTAACTAGCGGGGGACACCCAGATACGCAGTATTTT.

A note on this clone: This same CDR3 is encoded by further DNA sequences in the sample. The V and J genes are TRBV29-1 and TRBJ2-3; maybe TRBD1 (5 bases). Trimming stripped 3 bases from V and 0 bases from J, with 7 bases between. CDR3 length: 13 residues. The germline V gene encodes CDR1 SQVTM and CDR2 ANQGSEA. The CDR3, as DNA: TGCAGCGTTGATCAGGGCAGCACAGATACGCAGTATTTT. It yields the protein CSVDQGSTDTQYF.

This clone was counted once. This CDR3 reads CASSLSQGGYNSPLHF. CDR3 bases: TGTGCCAGCAGCTTATCTCAGGGAGGGTATAATTCACCCCTCCACTTT. The chain joins TRBV5-6 to TRBJ1-6; a possible D gene is TRBD1 (5 bases). Trimming cost V 2 bases and J 4 bases, with 13 bases left between them. CDR3 size: 16 residues. The germline V gene encodes CDR1 SGHDT and CDR2 YYEEEE.

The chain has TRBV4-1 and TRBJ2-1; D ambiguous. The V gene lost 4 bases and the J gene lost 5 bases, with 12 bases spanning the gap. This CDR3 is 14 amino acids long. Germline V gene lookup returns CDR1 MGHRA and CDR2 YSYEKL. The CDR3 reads CASSPFPTNNEQFF. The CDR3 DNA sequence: TGCGCCAGCAGCCCGTTTCCTACGAACAATGAGCAGTTCTTC.

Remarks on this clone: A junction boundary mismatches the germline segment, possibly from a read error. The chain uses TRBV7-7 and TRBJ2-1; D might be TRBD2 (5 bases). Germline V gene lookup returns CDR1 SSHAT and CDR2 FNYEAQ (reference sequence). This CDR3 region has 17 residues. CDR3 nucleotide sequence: TGTGCTAGCAGCTTATTCACGGGATTAGAGGGAATCAATGAGCAGTTCTTC. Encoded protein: CASSLFTGLEGINEQFF.

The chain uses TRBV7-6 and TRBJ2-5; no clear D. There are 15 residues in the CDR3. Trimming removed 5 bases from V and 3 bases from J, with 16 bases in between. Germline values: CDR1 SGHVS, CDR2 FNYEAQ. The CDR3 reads CASSPVSLRKETQYF. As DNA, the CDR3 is TGTGCCAGCAGCCCGGTTAGCTTGCGGAAAGAGACCCAGTACTTC.

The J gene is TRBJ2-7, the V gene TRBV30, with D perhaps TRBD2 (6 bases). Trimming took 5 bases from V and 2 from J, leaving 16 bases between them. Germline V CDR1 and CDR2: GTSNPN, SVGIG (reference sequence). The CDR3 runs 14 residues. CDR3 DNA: TGTGCCTGGGGAATGACGGGAGCGACCTACGAGCAGTACTTC. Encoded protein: CAWGMTGATYEQYF.

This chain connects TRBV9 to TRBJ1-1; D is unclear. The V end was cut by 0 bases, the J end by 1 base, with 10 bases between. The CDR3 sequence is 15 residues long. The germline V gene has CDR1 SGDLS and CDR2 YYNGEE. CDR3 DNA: TGTGCCAGCAGCGTAGGGGATCGGAGGAACACTGAAGCTTTCTTT. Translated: CASSVGDRRNTEAFF.

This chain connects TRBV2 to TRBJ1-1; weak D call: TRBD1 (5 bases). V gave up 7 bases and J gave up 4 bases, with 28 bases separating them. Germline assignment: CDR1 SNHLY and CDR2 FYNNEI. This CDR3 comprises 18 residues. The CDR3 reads CASNEEGPALGLVTEAFF. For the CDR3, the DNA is TGTGCCAGCAACGAAGAGGGACCGGCGTTGGGTCTGGTCACTGAAGCTTTCTTT. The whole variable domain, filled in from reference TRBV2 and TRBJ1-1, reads EPEVTQTPSHQVTQMGQEVILRCVPISNHLYFYWYRQILGQKVEFLVSFYNNEISEKSEIFDDQFSVERPDGSNFTLKIRSTKLEDSAMYFCASNEEGPALGLVTEAFFGQGTRLTVV.